Listed below are T cell receptor beta chains from one sample, sequenced in a study of circulating CD8 cells and anti-PD-1 response in melanoma. TCRdb independently ran MiXCR on the reads; one entry per CDR3 protein. The sample lists 700 to 850 distinct CDR3 sequences, approximately 7.4% occurring once. This material consisted of CD8+ T cells from PBMCs, taken at baseline or after one month of anti-PD-1 therapy (not recorded which). These receptors came from a human donor with melanoma. Both conserved end residues are part of each CDR3. A D gene is named only where the DNA matches it firmly. Some rows mark clone size as missing; the rest say once, few, many or name a class of expanded clone.

>medium-sized|15|TRBV18|TRBJ1-4|TRBD1
CASSPRTGDPYKLFF
TGTGCCAGCTCACCACGGACAGGGGATCCGTATAAACTGTTTTTT
>large|14|TRBV29-1|TRBJ2-7|-
CSVELGASSYEQYF
TGCAGCGTTGAGCTGGGGGCGAGCTCCTACGAGCAGTACTTC
>medium-sized|13|TRBV2|TRBJ2-2|-
CARGPQGTGELFF
TGTGCCAGAGGGCCTCAAGGCACCGGGGAGCTGTTTTTT
>large|14|TRBV28|TRBJ1-1|-
CASSLFPAGAEAFF
TGTGCCAGCAGTTTATTCCCCGCCGGGGCTGAAGCTTTCTTT
>medium-sized|15|TRBV11-2|TRBJ2-2|-
CASSFVRGYTGELFF
TGTGCCAGCAGCTTTGTCCGGGGGTACACCGGGGAGCTGTTTTTT
>medium-sized|14|TRBV25-1|TRBJ1-1|TRBD1
CASSKLTGYTEAFF
TGTGCCAGCAGCAAGCTGACAGGGTACACTGAAGCTTTCTTT
>medium-sized|15|TRBV24-1|TRBJ2-7|TRBD1
CATSDPGTGDYEQYF
TGTGCCACCAGTGATCCCGGGACAGGGGACTACGAGCAGTACTTC
>large|15|TRBV19|TRBJ1-4|-
CASSPGTSTNEKLFF
TGTGCCAGTAGTCCTGGGACTTCAACTAATGAAAAACTGTTTTTT
>large|14|TRBV6-5|TRBJ1-5|-
CATSSQASNQPQHF
TGTGCCACCAGTTCCCAGGCTAGCAATCAGCCCCAGCATTTT
>large|15|TRBV7-3|TRBJ2-7|-
CASSPTGLGHHEQYF
TGTGCCAGCAGCCCCACAGGTCTCGGGCACCACGAGCAGTACTTC
>large|15|TRBV6-5|TRBJ1-5|-
CASSYSRGGNQPQHF
TGTGCCAGCAGTTACTCGAGAGGGGGCAATCAGCCCCAGCATTTT
>large|14|TRBV2|TRBJ1-2|TRBD1
CASTPSDRVNGYTF
TGTGCCAGCACCCCATCTGACAGGGTTAATGGCTACACCTTC
>medium-sized|15|TRBV18|TRBJ2-5|-
CASSPLGVDQETQYF
TGTGCCAGCTCACCGCTAGGAGTAGACCAAGAGACCCAGTACTTC
>few|12|TRBV20-1|TRBJ1-2|-
CSAPLGSNGYTF
TGCAGTGCTCCCCTGGGAAGCAATGGCTACACCTTC
>-|15|TRBV20-1|TRBJ1-1|-
CSARDPLLGNTEAFF
TGCAGTGCTAGAGATCCCCTCCTTGGGAACACTGAAGCTTTCTTT
>few|12|TRBV30|TRBJ2-3|-
CAWSPGSDTQYF
TGCGCCTGGAGTCCAGGGTCAGATACGCAGTATTTT
>medium-sized|16|TRBV24-1|TRBJ2-3|-
CATSDPGLPRSDTQYF
TGTGCCACCAGTGACCCGGGACTCCCTAGGTCCGATACGCAGTATTTT
>medium-sized|15|TRBV5-8|TRBJ2-1|-
CASSYDKGGQYEQFF
TGTGCCAGCAGTTATGACAAGGGCGGACAATATGAGCAGTTCTTC
>medium-sized|15|TRBV5-6|TRBJ1-1|-
CASSDGGHGFPEAFF
TGTGCCAGCAGCGACGGGGGACACGGTTTCCCTGAAGCTTTCTTT
>large|14|TRBV5-8|TRBJ2-4|-
CASSLPGPLFLQYF
TGTGCCAGCAGCTTACCGGGACCCCTATTCCTTCAGTACTTC
>medium-sized|15|TRBV13|TRBJ1-6|-
CASRWKGAYNSPLHF
TGTGCCAGCAGGTGGAAGGGCGCCTATAATTCACCCCTCCACTTT
>medium-sized|14|TRBV19|TRBJ2-7|TRBD1
CASQPTGGIYEQYF
TGTGCCAGTCAACCGACAGGGGGCATCTACGAGCAGTACTTC
>medium-sized|15|TRBV2|TRBJ2-7|-
CASSELDGTVREQYF
TGTGCCAGCAGTGAACTAGACGGAACCGTACGCGAGCAGTACTTC
>large|15|TRBV2|TRBJ2-2|-
CASSEGMVAPGELFF
TGTGCCAGCAGTGAAGGGATGGTGGCCCCCGGGGAGCTGTTTTTT
>large|14|TRBV7-8|TRBJ2-7|-
CASSLGGRTHEQYF
TGTGCCAGCAGCTTGGGCGGTCGGACCCACGAGCAGTACTTC
>large|14|TRBV28|TRBJ2-7|-
CASSLFGASYEQYF
TGTGCCAGCAGTTTGTTTGGGGCCTCCTACGAGCAGTACTTC
>medium-sized|16|TRBV20-1|TRBJ2-4|-
CSASPPRDLAKNIQYF
TGCAGTGCTTCCCCCCCCAGGGACTTAGCCAAAAACATTCAGTACTTC
>medium-sized|14|TRBV4-1|TRBJ2-3|-
CASSQDIGAYEADF
TGCGCCAGCAGCCAAGATATCGGAGCCTATGAGGCAGATTTT
>large|15|TRBV5-1|TRBJ1-6|TRBD1
CASSLRAGGNSPLHF
TGCGCCAGCAGCTTGAGGGCAGGGGGAAATTCACCCCTCCACTTT